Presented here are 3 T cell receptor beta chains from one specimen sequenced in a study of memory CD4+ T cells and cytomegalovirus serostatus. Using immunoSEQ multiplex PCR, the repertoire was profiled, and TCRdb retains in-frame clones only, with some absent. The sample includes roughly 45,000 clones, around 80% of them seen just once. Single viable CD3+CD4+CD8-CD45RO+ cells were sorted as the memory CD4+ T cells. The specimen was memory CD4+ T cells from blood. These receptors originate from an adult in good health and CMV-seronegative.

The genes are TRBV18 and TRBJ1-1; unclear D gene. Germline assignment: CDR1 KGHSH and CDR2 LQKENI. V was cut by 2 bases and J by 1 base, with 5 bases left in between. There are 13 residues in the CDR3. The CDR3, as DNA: TGTGCCAGCTCACCAGACCAGAACACTGAAGCTTTCTTT. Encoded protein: CASSPDQNTEAFF.

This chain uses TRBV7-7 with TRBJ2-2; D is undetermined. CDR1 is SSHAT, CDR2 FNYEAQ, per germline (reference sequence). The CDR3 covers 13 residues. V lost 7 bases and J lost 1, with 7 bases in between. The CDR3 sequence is CASTPGNTGELFF. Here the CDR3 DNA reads TGTGCCAGCACGCCGGGGAACACCGGGGAGCTGTTTTTT.

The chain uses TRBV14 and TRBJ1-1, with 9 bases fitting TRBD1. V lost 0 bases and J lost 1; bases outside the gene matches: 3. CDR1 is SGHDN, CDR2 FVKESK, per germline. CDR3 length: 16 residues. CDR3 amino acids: CASSQEQGAWNTEAFF. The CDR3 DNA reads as TGTGCCAGCAGCCAAGAACAGGGGGCATGGAACACTGAAGCTTTCTTT.